The T cell receptor (beta chain) described here comes from a study of blood T cells in healthy people across ages (dated by TCRdb to between 2015 and 2017). Regarding the research as a whole: Template switching captured roughly one uniquely barcoded TCR beta cDNA molecule per two T cells in model experiments. Age-related changes in TCR beta repertoire diversity were measured in the study by deep sequencing normalized with unique cDNA molecular identifiers. The donors were split into four age groups: young (average roughly 15 years), middle-aged (around 40), aged (roughly 65) and long-lived (approximately 80). To avoid experimental bias, donors of different ages were spread randomly across the sequencing lanes. Two additional independent replicas of 1 million unique cDNA reads from the same blood draw were analyzed for two donors (one aged 18 to 30 and one aged 80 or older).

Paper-wide results and their limitations: Estimates of total diversity based on one million sequenced T cells were considered lower bounds and underestimates. Compared with the aged group, more naive CD4+ T cells, fewer expanded clones and increased TCR diversity were shown by the long-lived group, suggesting age selection. Because the CMV infection status of the donors was unknown, age-related changes in expanded clonotypes may potentially have been confounded. As age increased, observed TCR beta diversity per million T cells dropped in a roughly linear way, and a significant reduction was already evident by age 40. The percentage of naive T cells measured by flow cytometry correlated strongly with observed TCR beta diversity. Conclusive comparison of naive and antigen-experienced compartments was prevented by the profiling of bulk unsorted PBMCs.

Libraries were prepared through 5' RACE. TCRdb lists the instrument as Illumina HiSeq 2500. A second PCR of about 6 to 11 cycles was performed with a sample-barcoded 5' primer and a J-beta primer mix. Each TCR beta cDNA molecule received a unique molecular identifier from a template-switch 5' adaptor carrying 12 random nucleotides. Each sample yielded at least 2.5 million CDR3-containing paired-end reads. The Mint cDNA synthesis kit, primed by a TRBC-specific oligonucleotide, was used to synthesize first-strand cDNA from all RNA. After uracil-DNA glycosylase treatment, a first 18-cycle PCR used universal primers M1SS and BC2_uni_R on all cDNA. Turning to the authors' computational methods: Normalization of each sample was performed by random selection of 1 million high-quality reads, each carrying a distinct molecular identifier. Reads with shared molecular identifiers were discarded instead of being binned into consensus sequences. MiTCR, with a Q25 quality threshold and the strictest error-elimination algorithm, was used for CDR3 identification, clonotype clustering and error correction. A nonparametric unseen species model with Euler transformation was used to estimate lower-bound total TCR beta diversity. In TCRdb, the public reads were trimmed at Q25 with fastp and aligned with MiXCR, with productive beta chains retained. CDR3 protein duplicates are merged, each entry listing the most common genes and DNA. These V and J calls derive from TCRdb rather than the authors' analysis. The sample yields roughly 900,000 distinct CDR3 sequences; 25% to 30% were counted once. The ten largest clonotypes hold 17% of the sample.

Sequences LNHDA (CDR1) and SQIVND (CDR2) are obtained from the germline V gene (reference sequence). Trimming accounts for 6 bases at V and 2 bases at J, while the number of junction bases matched to no gene is 4. Inclusive of the bounding cysteine and phenylalanine, the CDR3 is 15 residues long. The read is trimmed to its CDR3 DNA, 45 bases read in frame from base 1. The 39 donors, aged about 6 to 90 years, were systemically healthy Caucasian individuals from Russia. Roughly 10 milliliters of peripheral blood were collected from each donor into EDTA-treated Vacutainer tubes. Ficoll-Paque density-gradient centrifugation was used to isolate PBMCs, with at least 7 million obtained per sample. Total RNA, at least 6 micrograms per sample, was extracted from PBMCs with Trizol reagent. The percentages of naive CD45RAhigh/CD27high T cells were determined by flow cytometry on a PBMC aliquot from every donor.

Turning to this clonotype: Its antigen target is currently unknown. Qualities for individual bases were not recorded, and no much larger clone is one base off.

The clonotype comes from a woman of 80 years or more in good health. The sample taken for sequencing was blood. The chain is encoded by TRBV19 joined to TRBJ2-6; a stretch of 7 junction bases matches TRBD1. The encoded CDR3 is CASRPGQPGANVLTF. The nucleotide sequence is TGTGCCAGTAGACCGGGACAGCCTGGGGCCAACGTCCTGACTTTC.